The source of this T cell receptor (beta chain) is a study of CD8 T cells in ankylosing spondylitis. Libraries for TCR beta were made by quantitative 5'-RACE with molecular barcodes. MiXCR was run by TCRdb on the 5' RACE reads, yielding one entry per CDR3 protein. The table shows some 270,000 distinct CDR3 sequences, with roughly 18% occurring only once. This clonotype was observed a handful of times. Germline V gene lookup returns CDR1 MDHEN and CDR2 SYDVKM. Trimming cost V 3 bases and J 0 bases, with 9 bases left between them. The CDR3 covers 14 residues. V is TRBV28 and J is TRBJ2-7; D unclear. Sequencing input: blood, either unsorted or a sorted T cell fraction (not recorded which). The clonotype comes from a male donor with ankylosing spondylitis or in good health (not recorded which). The DNA for the CDR3 is TGTGCCAGCAGTTTCGGGCAGGCCTCCTACGAGCAGTACTTC. This gives the protein CASSFGQASYEQYF. Filled out from reference TRBV28 and TRBJ2-7, the complete variable domain reads DVKVTQSSRYLVKRTGEKVFLECVQDMDHENMFWYRQDPGLGLRLIYFSYDVKMKEKGDIPEGYSVSREKKERFSLILESASTNQTSMYLCASSFGQASYEQYFGPGTRLTVT.